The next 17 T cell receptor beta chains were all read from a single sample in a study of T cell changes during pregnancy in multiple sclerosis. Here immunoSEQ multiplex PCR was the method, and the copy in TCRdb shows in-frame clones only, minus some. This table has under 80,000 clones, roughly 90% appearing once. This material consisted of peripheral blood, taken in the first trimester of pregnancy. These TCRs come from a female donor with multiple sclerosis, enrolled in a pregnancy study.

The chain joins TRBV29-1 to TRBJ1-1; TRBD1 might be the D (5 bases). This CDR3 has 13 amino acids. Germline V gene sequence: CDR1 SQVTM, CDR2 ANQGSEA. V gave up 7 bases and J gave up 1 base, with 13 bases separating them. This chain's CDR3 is CSGIDGGNTEAFF. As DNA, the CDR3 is TGCAGCGGAATAGACGGGGGGAACACTGAAGCTTTCTTT.

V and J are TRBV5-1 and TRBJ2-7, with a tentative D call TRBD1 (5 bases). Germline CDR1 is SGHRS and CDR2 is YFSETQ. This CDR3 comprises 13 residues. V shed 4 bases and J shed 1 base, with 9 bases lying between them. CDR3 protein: CASSGADSYEQYF. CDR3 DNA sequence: TGCGCCAGCAGCGGGGCGGATTCCTACGAGCAGTACTTC.

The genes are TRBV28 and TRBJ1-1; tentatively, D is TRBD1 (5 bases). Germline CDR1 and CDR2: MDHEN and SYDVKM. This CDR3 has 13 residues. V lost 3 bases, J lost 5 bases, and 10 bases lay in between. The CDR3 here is CASSFGGWTEAFF. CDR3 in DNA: TGTGCCAGCAGTTTTGGGGGGTGGACTGAAGCTTTCTTT.

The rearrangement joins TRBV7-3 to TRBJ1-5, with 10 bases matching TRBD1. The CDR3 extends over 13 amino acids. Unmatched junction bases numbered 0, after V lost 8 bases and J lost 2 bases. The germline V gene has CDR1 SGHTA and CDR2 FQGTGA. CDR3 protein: CASGQGGNQPQHF. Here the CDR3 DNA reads TGTGCCAGCGGACAGGGGGGCAATCAGCCCCAGCATTTT.

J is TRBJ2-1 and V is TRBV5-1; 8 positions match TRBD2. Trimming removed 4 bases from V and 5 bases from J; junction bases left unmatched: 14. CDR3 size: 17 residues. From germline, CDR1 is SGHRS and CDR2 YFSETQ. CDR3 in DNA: TGCGCCAGCAGCCCCGGACTAGCCCTTGGTCAGAACAATGAGCAGTTCTTC. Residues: CASSPGLALGQNNEQFF.

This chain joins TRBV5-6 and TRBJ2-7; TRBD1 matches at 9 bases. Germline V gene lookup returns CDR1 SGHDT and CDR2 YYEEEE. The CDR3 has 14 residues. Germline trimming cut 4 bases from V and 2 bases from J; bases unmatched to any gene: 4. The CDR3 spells CASSMGQGTYEQYF. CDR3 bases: TGTGCCAGCAGCATGGGACAGGGAACCTACGAGCAGTACTTC.

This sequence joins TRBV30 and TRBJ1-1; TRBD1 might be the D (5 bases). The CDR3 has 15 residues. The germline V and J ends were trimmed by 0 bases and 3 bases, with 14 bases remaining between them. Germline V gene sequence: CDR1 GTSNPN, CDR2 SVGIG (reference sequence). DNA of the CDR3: TGTGCCTGGAGTGTAATGGGCAGGGCCGACACTGAAGCTTTCTTT. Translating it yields CAWSVMGRADTEAFF.

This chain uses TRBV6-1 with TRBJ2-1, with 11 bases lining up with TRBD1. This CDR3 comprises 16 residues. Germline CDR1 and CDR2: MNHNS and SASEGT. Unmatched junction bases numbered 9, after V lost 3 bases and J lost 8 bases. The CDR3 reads CASSEGWTGGFDEQFF. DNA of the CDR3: TGTGCCAGCAGTGAGGGATGGACAGGGGGCTTCGATGAGCAGTTCTTC.

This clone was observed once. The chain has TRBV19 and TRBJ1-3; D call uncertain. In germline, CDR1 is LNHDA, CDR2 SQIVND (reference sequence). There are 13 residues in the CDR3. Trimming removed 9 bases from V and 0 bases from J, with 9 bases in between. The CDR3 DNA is TGTGCCAGCCAAAGGAGCTCTGGAAACACCATATATTTT. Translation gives CASQRSSGNTIYF.

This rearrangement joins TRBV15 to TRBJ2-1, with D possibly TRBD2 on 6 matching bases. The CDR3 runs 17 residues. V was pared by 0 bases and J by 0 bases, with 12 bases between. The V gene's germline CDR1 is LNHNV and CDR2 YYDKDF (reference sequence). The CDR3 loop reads CATSRDRGVFSYNEQFF. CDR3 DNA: TGTGCCACCAGCAGAGACCGCGGGGTATTCTCCTACAATGAGCAGTTCTTC.

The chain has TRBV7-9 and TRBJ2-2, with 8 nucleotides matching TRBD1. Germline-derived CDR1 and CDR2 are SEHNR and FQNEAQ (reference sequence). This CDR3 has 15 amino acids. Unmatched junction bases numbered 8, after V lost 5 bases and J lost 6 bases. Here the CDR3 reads CASSRDRHGAGELFF. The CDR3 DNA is TGTGCCAGCAGCCGGGACAGGCACGGCGCCGGGGAGCTGTTTTTT.

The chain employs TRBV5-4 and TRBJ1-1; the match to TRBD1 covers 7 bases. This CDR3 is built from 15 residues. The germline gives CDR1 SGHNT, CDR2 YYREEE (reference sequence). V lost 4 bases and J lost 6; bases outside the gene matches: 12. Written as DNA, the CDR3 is TGTGCCAGCAGCCCCACGATAGACAGGGCCCCTGAAGCTTTCTTT. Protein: CASSPTIDRAPEAFF.

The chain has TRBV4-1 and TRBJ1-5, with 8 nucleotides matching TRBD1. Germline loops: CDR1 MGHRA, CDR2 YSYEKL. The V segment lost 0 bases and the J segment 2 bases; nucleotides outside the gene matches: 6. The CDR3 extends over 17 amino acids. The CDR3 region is CASSQDMATGGNQPQHF. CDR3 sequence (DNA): TGCGCCAGCAGCCAAGATATGGCGACAGGGGGCAATCAGCCCCAGCATTTT.

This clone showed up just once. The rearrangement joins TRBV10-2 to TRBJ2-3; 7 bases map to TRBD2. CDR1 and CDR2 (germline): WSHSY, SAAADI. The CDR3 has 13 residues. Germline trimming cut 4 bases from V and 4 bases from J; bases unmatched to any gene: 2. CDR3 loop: CASSGGRADTQYF. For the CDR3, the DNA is TGCGCCAGCAGTGGGGGGAGGGCAGATACGCAGTATTTT.

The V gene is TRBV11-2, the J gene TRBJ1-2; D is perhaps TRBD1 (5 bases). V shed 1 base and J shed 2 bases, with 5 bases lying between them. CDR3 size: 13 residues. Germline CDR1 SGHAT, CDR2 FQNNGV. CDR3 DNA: TGTGCCAGCAGCTTAGGGACAAACTATGGCTACACCTTC. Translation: CASSLGTNYGYTF. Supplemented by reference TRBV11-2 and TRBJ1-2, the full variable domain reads EAGVAQSPRYKIIEKRQSVAFWCNPISGHATLYWYQQILGQGPKLLIQFQNNGVVDDSQLPKDRFSAERLKGVDSTLKIQPAKLEDSAVYLCASSLGTNYGYTFGSGTRLTVV.

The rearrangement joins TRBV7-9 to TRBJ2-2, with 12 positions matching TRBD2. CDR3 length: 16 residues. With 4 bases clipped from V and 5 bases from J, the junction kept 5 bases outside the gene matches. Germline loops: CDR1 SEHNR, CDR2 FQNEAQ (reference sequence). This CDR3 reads CASSSRLAGETGELFF. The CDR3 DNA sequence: TGTGCCAGCAGCTCAAGACTAGCGGGAGAGACCGGGGAGCTGTTTTTT.

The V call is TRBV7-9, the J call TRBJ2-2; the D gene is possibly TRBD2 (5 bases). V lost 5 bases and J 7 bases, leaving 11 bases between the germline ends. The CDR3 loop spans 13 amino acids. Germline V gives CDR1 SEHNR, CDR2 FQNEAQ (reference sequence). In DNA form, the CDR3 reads TGTGCCAGCAGCGGGAGTCTGGGCGGGGAGCTGTTTTTT. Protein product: CASSGSLGGELFF.